This T cell receptor beta chain was identified in a study of siplizumab effects on memory and regulatory T cells. Germline V lookup: CDR1 LNHDA, CDR2 SQIVND (reference sequence). The CDR3 extends over 16 amino acids. V dropped 7 bases and J dropped 3; count of bases not matched to a gene: 7. Researchers sequenced unstimulated naive, memory, effector memory and TEMRA subsets in a few donor pairs. Assays examined 75,000 to 100,000 TCR templates per sample. The repertoire was sequenced with immunoSEQ multiplex PCR; TCRdb's copy has only in-frame clones and lacks some. The sample carries tens of thousands of clones, 90% to 98% recorded once. As concerns this clone: The antigen is unknown.

Whole-study findings and limits: Naive T cells seemed more diverse than memory cells; they also seemed major alloresponse contributors. Among sequences traceable to unstimulated CD4+ memory cells, alloreactive ones were significantly reduced by siplizumab.

This TCR was sampled from a human donor in good health. The sample was naive CD8+ T cells sorted from blood. This chain joins TRBV19 and TRBJ2-1, with 12 positions matching TRBD2. CDR3 DNA: TGTGCCAGTATGAAAGGACTAGCGGGGCTCTACAATGAGCAGTTCTTC. Translating it yields CASMKGLAGLYNEQFF. Supplemented by reference TRBV19 and TRBJ2-1, the full variable domain reads DGGITQSPKYLFRKEGQNVTLSCEQNLNHDAMYWYRQDPGQGLRLIYYSQIVNDFQKGDIAEGYSVSREKKESFPLTVTSAQKNPTAFYLCASMKGLAGLYNEQFFGPGTRLTVL.